This TCR beta chain was obtained from a study of shared clonotypes between healthy human individuals. Overall study context: Three CD4 naive, three CD4 memory, two CD8 naive and one CD8 memory plate were used per donor.

As for this clone: Antigen: not known.

Positively selected for CCR7, the CD45RO-negative cells used as naive CD8 cells excluded terminally differentiated effector memory CD45RA+ cells. The method was immunoSEQ multiplex PCR; TCRdb's version includes in-frame clones alone and lacks a portion of them. The table lists millions of clones, less than 95% of them singletons, with roughly 1% in the top ten. Study findings and constraints: Estimated richness was generally greater in naive than memory subsets.

Looked up from germline, CDR1 is MNHNY and CDR2 is SVGAGI (reference sequence). The CDR3 loop spans 13 amino acids. V dropped 11 bases and J dropped 5; count of bases not matched to a gene: 12. Sequencing was done on a sample of naive CD8+ T cells sorted from blood. The gene calls are TRBV6-6 and TRBJ2-7; 7 nucleotides agree with TRBD2. This receptor was taken from a man between 18 and 35 years old in good health. The CDR3 loop reads CAPKGSAGDEQYF. The DNA for the CDR3 is TGTGCCCCCAAGGGCAGCGCGGGAGACGAGCAGTACTTC.